This T cell receptor beta chain was recovered during a study of cytomegalovirus exposure and HLA in healthy donors. The table came from immunoSEQ multiplex PCR; TCRdb's copy has only in-frame clones and leaves some out. The table has about 110,000 clones, about nine tenths seen once. The V segment lost 6 bases and the J segment 7 bases; nucleotides outside the gene matches: 5. CDR1 MRHNA and CDR2 SNTAGT come from the germline V gene. The CDR3 is 13 amino acids. The sample was PBMCs. This chain connects TRBV6-4 to TRBJ1-2; 10 nucleotides align to TRBD1. This TCR derives from a woman in her late teens or twenties in good health and CMV-seronegative. CDR3 sequence: CASRPRTGGGYTF. CDR3 in DNA: TGTGCCAGCAGACCTAGGACAGGGGGTGGCTACACCTTC.